Presented here are 24 T cell receptor beta chains from one specimen sequenced in a study of Ad26.COV2.S vaccination and SARS-CoV-2 variants. Treatment given: roughly 19 received Ad26.COV2.S at low or high dose, single or two shots; 5 received placebo; per-sample allocation not given. Material that was analyzed had been drawn on day 63 after the first vaccine or placebo injection. The table came from immunoSEQ multiplex PCR; TCRdb's copy has only in-frame clones and leaves some out. Seen here are some 320,000 clones, just under 85% observed once, and the top ten hold 2.1%. The sample consisted of peripheral blood, taken in a trial of Ad26.COV2.S vaccine versus placebo. These receptors were obtained from a person aged 18-60 years who received the Ad26.COV2.S COVID-19 vaccine or a placebo.

DNA for the CDR3: TGTGCCAGCAGCCTAGGGTCCTATAATTCACCCCTCCACTTT. Its protein is CASSLGSYNSPLHF. V and J are TRBV6-5 and TRBJ1-6; no definite D call. Germline loops: CDR1 MNHEY, CDR2 SVGAGI. The germline V and J ends were trimmed by 6 bases and 1 base, with 7 bases remaining between them. The length of the CDR3 is 14 residues.

This clone was counted between two and nine times. The chain employs TRBV18 and TRBJ1-2; D not certain. The germline V gene has CDR1 KGHSH and CDR2 LQKENI. This CDR3 is built from 14 residues. Trimming pared 1 base from V and 5 bases from J, leaving 11 bases between. The CDR3 is CASSPLRGKYGYTF. CDR3 nucleotide sequence: TGTGCCAGCTCACCACTCCGGGGTAAGTATGGCTACACCTTC.

The chain couples TRBV28 to TRBJ2-7; D gene uncertain. Germline assignment: CDR1 MDHEN and CDR2 SYDVKM. V was shortened by 5 bases and J by 3 bases, with 5 bases between the two germline ends. The CDR3 contains 11 residues. The CDR3 loop reads CASSLYYEQYF. Here the CDR3 DNA reads TGTGCCAGCAGTCTCTACTACGAGCAGTACTTC.

V gene TRBV27 combines with J gene TRBJ2-2, with a tentative D call TRBD2 (6 bases). Per the germline V gene, CDR1 is MNHEY and CDR2 is SMNVEV (reference sequence). V was shortened by 6 bases and J by 7 bases, with 15 bases between the two germline ends. This CDR3 contains 14 residues. CDR3 DNA sequence: TGTGCCAGCAGACCGGACCCGGGGGACGGGGAGCTGTTTTTT. Translation: CASRPDPGDGELFF.

The J gene is TRBJ1-1, the V gene TRBV7-2; D remains ambiguous. This CDR3 region has 14 residues. Trimming pared 1 base from V and 1 base from J, leaving 7 bases between. Germline lookup yields CDR1 SGHTA and CDR2 FQGNSA. The CDR3 nucleotides are TGTGCCAGCAGCTTAGTAGCCTCGAACACTGAAGCTTTCTTT. This sequence encodes CASSLVASNTEAFF. Looking up the rest from reference TRBV7-2 and TRBJ1-1 gives the full variable domain: GAGVSQSPSNKVTEKGKDVELRCDPISGHTALYWYRQSLGQGLEFLIYFQGNSAPDKSGLPSDRFSAERTGGSVSTLTIQRTQQEDSAVYLCASSLVASNTEAFFGQGTRLTVV.

This clone has just one count. V gene TRBV7-9 combines with J gene TRBJ1-6; perhaps TRBD1 as D (5 bases). Looked up from germline, CDR1 is SEHNR and CDR2 is FQNEAQ (reference sequence). There are 13 residues in the CDR3. Deletions cut 5 bases from V and 7 bases from J, with 9 bases between. In DNA form, the CDR3 reads TGTGCCAGCAGCCGCGGGGCGAATTCACCCCTCCACTTT. This translates into CASSRGANSPLHF.

The rearrangement uses TRBV19 and TRBJ1-6; weak D call: TRBD1 (5 bases). Trimming left V 5 bases short and J 5 bases short, with 13 bases between. This CDR3 has 15 residues. Germline CDR1 LNHDA, CDR2 SQIVND (reference sequence). For the CDR3, the DNA is TGTGCCAGTAGTTATCAGGACACCCATAATTCACCCCTCCACTTT. Translated: CASSYQDTHNSPLHF.

A few counts support this clone. The chain joins TRBV3-1 (or the pseudogene TRBV3-2) to TRBJ1-1; D unresolved. The V end was cut by 1 base, the J end by 1 base, with 7 bases between. The germline V gene encodes CDR1 LGHDT and CDR2 YNNKEL (reference sequence). The CDR3 is 14 residues long. The CDR3 sequence is CASSQAGKNTEAFF. The CDR3 DNA reads TGTGCCAGCAGCCAAGCAGGCAAGAACACTGAAGCTTTCTTT.

The V gene is TRBV7-2, the J gene TRBJ2-5; 8 positions match TRBD1. From germline, CDR1 is SGHTA and CDR2 FQGNSA. The CDR3 spans 17 residues. V trimming: 1 base; J trimming: 2 bases; junction bases outside the gene matches: 9. CDR3 protein: CASSLGLGTGFQETQYF. In DNA, the CDR3 is TGTGCCAGCAGCTTAGGGCTAGGGACAGGATTTCAAGAGACCCAGTACTTC.

The chain joins TRBV28 to TRBJ1-2; D is perhaps TRBD1 (5 bases). V dropped 3 bases and J dropped 3 bases, with 17 bases sitting between them. The CDR3 consists of 16 residues. Germline CDR1 is MDHEN and CDR2 is SYDVKM. The DNA of the CDR3 is TGTGCCAGCAGTTTGAATGGGGCGACCCCTTACTATGGCTACACCTTC. Translating it yields CASSLNGATPYYGYTF.

This chain joins TRBV6-4 and TRBJ2-3; D might be TRBD1 or TRBD2, each matching 5 bases. The V end lost 6 bases, the J end lost 4 bases, and 8 bases lay between the germline ends. The CDR3 covers 12 residues. Germline CDR1 reads MRHNA; CDR2 reads SNTAGT. As DNA, the CDR3 is TGTGCCAGCAGGGGGGATTCAGATACGCAGTATTTT. Its protein is CASRGDSDTQYF.

The table lists this clone with a few counts. The chain is built from TRBV19 and TRBJ2-1, with D tentatively TRBD2 (6 bases). V lost 0 bases, J lost 4 bases, and 10 bases lay in between. Germline V CDR1 and CDR2: LNHDA, SQIVND (reference sequence). The CDR3 runs to 15 residues. The CDR3: CASSIEGGPYNEQFF. The CDR3, as DNA: TGTGCCAGTAGTATAGAGGGGGGTCCTTACAATGAGCAGTTCTTC.

This clone showed up just once. The CDR3 loop reads CASSITGAGNTIYF. In nucleotides, the CDR3 is TGTGCCAGCAGTATCACAGGGGCTGGAAACACCATATATTTT. The J gene is TRBJ1-3, the V gene TRBV28; 7 bases are shared with TRBD1. This CDR3 has 14 amino acids. V lost 5 bases to trimming and J lost 2 bases; unmatched junction nucleotides: 3. Germline V gene lookup returns CDR1 MDHEN and CDR2 SYDVKM. The variable domain in full, completed from reference TRBV28 and TRBJ1-3, reads DVKVTQSSRYLVKRTGEKVFLECVQDMDHENMFWYRQDPGLGLRLIYFSYDVKMKEKGDIPEGYSVSREKKERFSLILESASTNQTSMYLCASSITGAGNTIYFGEGSWLTVV.

V is TRBV5-1 and J is TRBJ1-2; TRBD1 might be the D (6 bases). This CDR3 has 13 amino acids. Per germline, CDR1 SGHRS and CDR2 YFSETQ. Trimming removed 4 bases from V and 8 bases from J, with 15 bases in between. CDR3 in DNA: TGCGCCAGCAGCCTGCAAGGGACACTGGGCTACACCTTC. Amino acids: CASSLQGTLGYTF.

The V and J genes are TRBV19 and TRBJ2-2; weak D call: TRBD1 (6 bases). CDR1 is LNHDA and CDR2 is SQIVND in the germline V gene (reference sequence). V was trimmed by 6 bases and J by 5 bases, leaving 16 bases between them. The CDR3 runs 15 residues. CDR3 region: CASRGEWGPTGELFF. In DNA form, the CDR3 reads TGTGCCAGTAGAGGAGAATGGGGGCCGACCGGGGAGCTGTTTTTT. Full variable domain (rest looked up from reference TRBV19 and TRBJ2-2): DGGITQSPKYLFRKEGQNVTLSCEQNLNHDAMYWYRQDPGQGLRLIYYSQIVNDFQKGDIAEGYSVSREKKESFPLTVTSAQKNPTAFYLCASRGEWGPTGELFFGEGSRLTVL.

The rearrangement joins TRBV11-2 to TRBJ1-1, with D hard to call. The CDR3 extends over 16 amino acids. V shed 3 bases and J shed 5 bases, with 19 bases lying between them. Germline CDR1 and CDR2: SGHAT and FQNNGV. The DNA of the CDR3 is TGTGCCAGCAGCTTCGTCAGGTCCCCCCTGGGGACTGAAGCTTTCTTT. Translating gives CASSFVRSPLGTEAFF.

V usage is TRBV15 and J usage is TRBJ1-5; D unresolved. V was cut by 0 bases and J by 8 bases, with 8 bases left in between. From germline, CDR1 is LNHNV and CDR2 YYDKDF (reference sequence). CDR3 length equals 13 residues. The CDR3 DNA follows: TGTGCCACCAGCAGAGATTATGTAAAGCCCCAGCATTTT. Translating it yields CATSRDYVKPQHF. The whole variable domain, filled in from reference TRBV15 and TRBJ1-5, reads DAMVIQNPRYQVTQFGKPVTLSCSQTLNHNVMYWYQQKSSQAPKLLFHYYDKDFNNEADTPDNFQSRRPNTSFCFLDIRSPGLGDTAMYLCATSRDYVKPQHFGDGTRLSIL.

The rearrangement uses TRBV10-1 and TRBJ2-3; D is possibly TRBD2 (6 bases). The CDR3 has 14 amino acids. Germline lookup yields CDR1 WNHNN and CDR2 SYGVQD (reference sequence). Trimming cost V 3 bases and J 2 bases, with 9 bases left between them. The CDR3 reads CASSDGRPTDTQYF. The DNA for the CDR3 is TGCGCCAGCAGTGATGGGAGGCCCACAGATACGCAGTATTTT.

This clone has just one count. This chain links TRBV9 with TRBJ1-6; 10 bases fit TRBD1. With 0 bases clipped from V and 7 bases from J, the junction kept 13 bases outside the gene matches. This CDR3 is 19 amino acids long. In germline, CDR1 is SGDLS, CDR2 YYNGEE. The CDR3 nucleotides are TGTGCCAGCAGCGTAGGAGTTGGTTGGACAGGGGGTTCCAATTCACCCCTCCACTTT. Translation: CASSVGVGWTGGSNSPLHF.

This chain connects TRBV1 to TRBJ2-2; the table's D call, TRBD2, was not checked against the DNA. TRBV1 is deemed a pseudogene. The CDR3 has 16 residues. CDR3 region: CTSSLKTSENTGELFF. CDR3 nucleotides: TGCACCAGCAGCCTAAAGACTAGCGAGAACACCGGGGAGCTGTTTTTT.

This clone came up once. The CDR3 protein is CASSQKYEQYF. The CDR3 nucleotides are TGTGCCAGCAGCCAAAAATACGAGCAGTACTTC. The chain combines TRBV7-8 with TRBJ2-7; D gene ambiguous. V was cut by 5 bases and J by 4 bases, with 6 bases left in between. This CDR3 is built from 11 residues. The germline gives CDR1 SGHVS, CDR2 FQNEAQ.

This clone showed up just a few times. The chain employs TRBV7-9 and TRBJ1-3, with D possibly being TRBD1 (6 bases). Germline V gene lookup returns CDR1 SEHNR and CDR2 FQNEAQ (reference sequence). The CDR3 has 16 amino acids. Trimming removed 2 bases from V and 2 bases from J, with 13 bases in between. In nucleotides, the CDR3 is TGTGCCAGCAGCTTATTGGACGGGGGCCCTGGAAACACCATATATTTT. Amino acid sequence: CASSLLDGGPGNTIYF.

This chain joins TRBV5-6 and TRBJ2-7; 8 bases map to TRBD2. This CDR3 comprises 16 residues. Looked up from germline, CDR1 is SGHDT and CDR2 is YYEEEE. Trimming took 0 bases from V and 5 from J; bases not matched to a gene: 10. CDR3 loop: CASSLESVSGDHEQYF. For the CDR3, the DNA is TGTGCCAGCAGCTTGGAGTCGGTTAGCGGGGACCACGAGCAGTACTTC.

The chain recombines TRBV6-2 or TRBV6-3 with TRBJ2-3; 11 bases are shared with TRBD2. V was pared by 6 bases and J by 4 bases, with 6 bases of the junction left unmatched. Germline-derived CDR1 and CDR2 are MNHEY and SVGEGT. The CDR3 sequence is 15 residues long. CDR3 DNA: TGTGCCAGCAGCTTAGCGGGGGGGAGGCCAGATACGCAGTATTTT. Translated, it gives CASSLAGGRPDTQYF.